The 8 T cell receptor beta chains below come from one sample, sequenced in a study of blood T cell repertoires in COVID-19. Method: immunoSEQ multiplex PCR; TCRdb's copy keeps in-frame clones and lacks some. The repertoire holds 64,000 or so clones, approximately 78% seen once, with roughly 13% in the top ten. The material sequenced was peripheral blood. All receptors derive from a human donor in a cohort sampled during active COVID-19.

The chain carries TRBV2 and TRBJ1-2; 7 nucleotides agree with TRBD1. After removal of 4 bases from V and 5 bases from J, the junction contained 1 base not matched to a gene. Germline-derived CDR1 and CDR2 are SNHLY and FYNNEI. The CDR3 runs 12 residues. The CDR3 DNA follows: TGTGCCAGCAGTGTACAGGGGTATGGCTACACCTTC. As protein: CASSVQGYGYTF.

This chain connects TRBV2 to TRBJ2-7; 11 bases line up with TRBD2. V shed 3 bases, J shed 4 bases, and the junction held 5 bases outside the gene matches. The CDR3 runs to 15 residues. Germline CDR1 SNHLY, CDR2 FYNNEI. This chain's CDR3 is CASSDLTSGAYEQYF. The CDR3 DNA follows: TGTGCCAGCAGTGATTTGACTAGCGGGGCTTACGAGCAGTACTTC.

The rearrangement uses TRBV3-1 (or the pseudogene TRBV3-2) and TRBJ2-5; 7 bases align to TRBD2. CDR1 LGHDT and CDR2 YNNKEL come from the germline V gene (reference sequence). The V gene end was trimmed by 2 bases and the J gene end by 5 bases; junction bases not matched to a gene: 5. This CDR3 comprises 14 residues. The CDR3 sequence is CASSQRAAGETQYF. CDR3 bases: TGTGCCAGCAGCCAACGGGCAGCGGGGGAGACCCAGTACTTC.

This rearrangement joins TRBV28 to TRBJ1-1; D unclear. Germline assignment: CDR1 MDHEN and CDR2 SYDVKM. Between the trimmed V and J ends, which lost 3 bases and 5 bases, there was a span of 16 bases. The length of the CDR3 is 15 residues. The CDR3 is CASSLAGARGTEAFF. The CDR3 DNA reads as TGTGCCAGCAGTTTGGCGGGCGCCCGAGGGACTGAAGCTTTCTTT.

The CDR3 DNA sequence: TGCAGTGCTTCAGAATACACTGAAGCTTTCTTT. It specifies CSASEYTEAFF. V is TRBV20-1 and J is TRBJ1-1; D remains unclear. This CDR3 is built from 11 residues. The ends were cut back, 5 bases at V and 3 bases at J, with 7 bases in the middle. Germline lookup yields CDR1 DFQATT and CDR2 SNEGSKA (reference sequence).

V gene TRBV7-9 combines with J gene TRBJ1-2, with 7 positions matching TRBD1. This CDR3 has 15 amino acids. CDR1 and CDR2 (germline): SEHNR, FQNEAQ (reference sequence). Germline trimming cut 6 bases from V and 5 bases from J; bases unmatched to any gene: 12. CDR3 residues: CASRPGTEHFYGYTF. The CDR3 region has the DNA TGTGCCAGCAGACCAGGGACAGAGCATTTTTATGGCTACACCTTC.

This sequence joins TRBV18 and TRBJ2-3; TRBD2 matches at 7 bases. The V gene end was trimmed by 0 bases and the J gene end by 6 bases; junction bases not matched to a gene: 9. This CDR3 spans 16 amino acids. Germline CDR1 and CDR2: KGHSH and LQKENI. As DNA, the CDR3 is TGTGCCAGCTCACCACCTTGGCGGGGGAGCCAGGATACGCAGTATTTT. Protein sequence: CASSPPWRGSQDTQYF.

The chain is built from TRBV11-2 and TRBJ2-1; D may be TRBD1 (5 bases). CDR1 is SGHAT, CDR2 FQNNGV, per germline. The V and J ends lost 5 bases and 0 bases respectively, with 14 bases between them. This CDR3 contains 16 residues. This CDR3 reads CASSARVRSSYNEQFF. The CDR3 DNA reads as TGTGCCAGCAGCGCCAGGGTGAGAAGCTCCTACAATGAGCAGTTCTTC.